The 19 T cell receptor beta chains presented below share a single source sample, sequenced in a study of cytomegalovirus exposure and HLA in healthy donors. Assay used: immunoSEQ multiplex PCR; TCRdb lists only in-frame clones, some missing. The sample lists under 150,000 clones, more than 75% occurring once. Sequencing was done on a sample of PBMCs. Every receptor here comes from a man aged 18 to 29 in good health and CMV-seropositive.

This clone occurred once. The J gene is TRBJ2-7, the V gene TRBV7-6; no clear D. V was trimmed by 5 bases and J by 1 base, leaving 27 bases between them. Germline V gene sequence: CDR1 SGHVS, CDR2 FNYEAQ. The CDR3 totals 19 residues. CDR3 sequence: CASSPQTPHFTGPSYEQYF. The DNA for the CDR3 is TGTGCCAGCAGCCCTCAAACCCCCCACTTTACCGGTCCATCCTACGAGCAGTACTTC.

The chain recombines TRBV30 with TRBJ2-5; TRBD2 aligns across 10 bases. After removal of 0 bases from V and 4 bases from J, the junction contained 11 bases not matched to a gene. The CDR3 sequence is 17 residues long. Germline values: CDR1 GTSNPN, CDR2 SVGIG (reference sequence). The CDR3: CAWSVPQRGGLGETQYF. DNA of the CDR3: TGTGCCTGGAGTGTTCCCCAGCGGGGGGGCCTAGGAGAGACCCAGTACTTC.

This clone has a handful of counts. The V call is TRBV10-3, the J call TRBJ1-2, with 7 nucleotides matching TRBD1. With 4 bases clipped from V and 6 bases from J, the junction kept 2 bases outside the gene matches. Per germline, CDR1 ENHRY and CDR2 SYGVKD. This CDR3 has 12 amino acids. This chain's CDR3 is CAISGQGDGYTF. The CDR3 region has the DNA TGTGCCATCAGTGGACAGGGTGATGGCTACACCTTC.

The chain couples TRBV6-5 to TRBJ2-1; D is possibly TRBD2 (5 bases). This CDR3 comprises 15 residues. CDR1 is MNHEY, CDR2 SVGAGI, per germline. The germline V and J ends were trimmed by 6 bases and 0 bases, with 12 bases remaining between them. CDR3 coding DNA: TGTGCCAGCAGCCTATATCGGGGCTCCTACAATGAGCAGTTCTTC. It translates to CASSLYRGSYNEQFF.

The V call is TRBV6-6, the J call TRBJ2-3; 9 bases agree with TRBD1. The CDR3 contains 15 residues. CDR1 MNHNY and CDR2 SVGAGI come from the germline V gene (reference sequence). The junction had 3 bases not matched to a gene; V was cut back by 5 bases and J by 0 bases. CDR3 residues: CASSPGTGSTDTQYF. In DNA form, the CDR3 reads TGTGCCAGCAGTCCCGGGACAGGGAGCACAGATACGCAGTATTTT.

The chain employs TRBV27 and TRBJ2-3; D gene unclear. This CDR3 spans 13 amino acids. The V gene lost 7 bases and the J gene lost 6 bases, with 14 bases spanning the gap. CDR1 and CDR2 (germline): MNHEY, SMNVEV (reference sequence). In DNA form, the CDR3 reads TGTGCCAGCACCCGCCTCGGTACGGATACGCAGTATTTT. Protein: CASTRLGTDTQYF.

In its sample, this clone was seen a few times. V and J are TRBV5-4 and TRBJ1-6, with 7 bases identical to TRBD1. V shed 4 bases and J 7 bases; nucleotides not matched to a gene: 2. The germline V gene has CDR1 SGHNT and CDR2 YYREEE (reference sequence). The CDR3 loop spans 13 amino acids. The CDR3 reads CASSETGNSPLHF. CDR3 DNA sequence: TGTGCCAGCAGCGAGACAGGGAATTCACCCCTCCACTTT.

This chain links TRBV18 with TRBJ2-5, with D possibly matching TRBD1 (6 bases). Trimming stripped 5 bases from V and 4 bases from J, with 14 bases between. The CDR3 runs to 14 residues. In germline, CDR1 is KGHSH, CDR2 LQKENI. CDR3 in DNA: TGTGCCAGCTCAACAGGGATCATTGGAGAGACCCAGTACTTC. This encodes CASSTGIIGETQYF.

The chain uses TRBV19 and TRBJ1-2; unclear D gene. The germline V gene has CDR1 LNHDA and CDR2 SQIVND (reference sequence). Trimming pared 3 bases from V and 5 bases from J, leaving 13 bases between. This CDR3 has 14 residues. CDR3 amino acids: CASSIVGVGYGYTF. For the CDR3, the DNA is TGTGCCAGTAGTATCGTCGGGGTCGGGTATGGCTACACCTTC.

The gene calls are TRBV9 and TRBJ2-7; D unresolved. In germline, CDR1 is SGDLS, CDR2 YYNGEE. V dropped 0 bases and J dropped 5 bases, with 6 bases sitting between them. The CDR3 contains 12 residues. The CDR3 loop reads CASSVDGDEQYF. The DNA of the CDR3 is TGTGCCAGCAGCGTAGATGGAGACGAGCAGTACTTC. Using reference TRBV9 and TRBJ2-7 for the parts outside the CDR3, the full variable domain is DSGVTQTPKHLITATGQRVTLRCSPRSGDLSVYWYQQSLDQGLQFLIQYYNGEERAKGNILERFSAQQFPDLHSELNLSSLELGDSALYFCASSVDGDEQYFGPGTRLTVT.

The rearrangement links TRBV5-4 to TRBJ1-1; D is uncertain. The CDR3 has 15 amino acids. Trimming took off 0 bases at V and 0 bases at J, with 9 bases between the two ends. Germline values: CDR1 SGHNT, CDR2 YYREEE (reference sequence). This chain's CDR3 is CASSLAPFLNTEAFF. The CDR3 DNA reads TGTGCCAGCAGCTTGGCCCCTTTCCTGAACACTGAAGCTTTCTTT.

The chain links TRBV6-6 to TRBJ1-3; TRBD1 might be the D (6 bases). Per the germline V gene, CDR1 is MNHNY and CDR2 is SVGAGI (reference sequence). The CDR3 runs 16 residues. Trimming stripped 1 base from V and 4 bases from J, with 14 bases between. CDR3 loop: CASSYYWDKRGNTIYF. CDR3 DNA sequence: TGTGCCAGCAGTTACTACTGGGACAAGAGAGGAAACACCATATATTTT.

The chain carries TRBV29-1 and TRBJ2-7; 11 nucleotides agree with TRBD2. J gave up 2 bases and V 7 bases, and 10 bases lay outside the gene matches. This CDR3 region has 15 residues. Germline CDR1 and CDR2: SQVTM and ANQGSEA. CDR3 in DNA: TGCAGCGCACTAGCCGGGACTAGCGGCCCCTACGAGCAGTACTTC. This sequence encodes CSALAGTSGPYEQYF.

The chain recombines TRBV30 with TRBJ1-1, with D unresolved. CDR3 length: 13 amino acids. Looked up from germline, CDR1 is GTSNPN and CDR2 is SVGIG (reference sequence). V was shortened by 3 bases and J by 0 bases, with 8 bases between the two germline ends. CDR3 protein: CAWRLAMNTEAFF. CDR3 in DNA: TGTGCCTGGAGACTCGCGATGAACACTGAAGCTTTCTTT.

The chain is built from TRBV7-8 and TRBJ1-5; D not resolved. Germline V gene data show CDR1 as SGHVS and CDR2 as FQNEAQ. The CDR3 runs 16 residues. Trimming cost V 4 bases and J 4 bases, with 17 bases left between them. CDR3 protein: CASSSTPRYSNQPQHF. DNA of the CDR3: TGTGCCAGCAGCTCGACACCACGCTATTCGAATCAGCCCCAGCATTTT.

The CDR3 reads CASSEDKSNYGYTF. The CDR3 nucleotides read TGTGCCAGCAGTGAAGATAAATCTAACTATGGCTACACCTTC. The chain couples TRBV6-1 to TRBJ1-2; D remains ambiguous. Germline CDR1 and CDR2: MNHNS and SASEGT. V gave up 1 base and J gave up 0 bases, with 6 bases separating them. This CDR3 is 14 amino acids long.

V and J are TRBV29-1 and TRBJ1-1, with D perhaps TRBD1 (5 bases). CDR3 length: 11 amino acids. CDR1 is SQVTM and CDR2 is ANQGSEA in the germline V gene. Trimming took 4 bases from V and 3 from J, leaving 6 bases between them. The CDR3, as DNA: TGCAGCGTTGGACAGCACACTGAAGCTTTCTTT. Its protein is CSVGQHTEAFF.

J is TRBJ1-1 and V is TRBV6-5, with TRBD1 matching 9 bases. Germline V CDR1 and CDR2: MNHEY, SVGAGI. J lost 8 bases, V lost 5 bases, and 6 bases had no gene match. The CDR3 is 13 amino acids. The CDR3: CASSQGQGVEAFF. The CDR3 DNA reads as TGTGCCAGCAGTCAGGGACAGGGCGTCGAAGCTTTCTTT.

The CDR3 bases are TGTGCCAGCAGTCAAGCGGGAAATGGGCAGTACTTC. Its protein is CASSQAGNGQYF. The chain carries TRBV11-1 and TRBJ2-7, with 7 nucleotides matching TRBD2. The CDR3 length is 12 residues. The trim removed 6 bases at V and 9 bases at J, leaving 8 bases unmatched. Germline CDR1 reads SGHAT; CDR2 reads FQDESV (reference sequence).